The source of this T cell receptor beta chain is a study of T cell responses to AZD1222 COVID-19 vaccine. Produced via immunoSEQ multiplex PCR; TCRdb's table is partial and in-frame only. The repertoire includes some 130,000 clones, 70% to 90% of them detected once, and 7.9% sits in the top ten. The CDR3 is 14 residues long. Germline CDR1 and CDR2: ENHRY and SYGVKD. V shed 5 bases and J 0 bases; nucleotides not matched to a gene: 3. The input for sequencing was peripheral blood, taken 28 days after the second dose of the MenACWY control vaccine. The receptor comes from an adult who received the MenACWY meningococcal vaccine as a control. The J gene is TRBJ2-7, the V gene TRBV10-3, with 8 bases fitting TRBD2. The CDR3 loop reads CAISSGGSSYEQYF. CDR3 bases: TGTGCCATCAGTAGCGGGGGAAGCTCCTACGAGCAGTACTTC.